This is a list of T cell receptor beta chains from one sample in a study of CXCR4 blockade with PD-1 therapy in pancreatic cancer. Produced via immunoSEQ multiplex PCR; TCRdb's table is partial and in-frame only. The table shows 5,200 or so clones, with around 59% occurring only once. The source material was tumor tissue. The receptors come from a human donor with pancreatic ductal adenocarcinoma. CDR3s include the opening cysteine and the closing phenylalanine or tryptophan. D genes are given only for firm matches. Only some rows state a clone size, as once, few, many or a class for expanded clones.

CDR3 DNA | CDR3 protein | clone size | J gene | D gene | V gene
TGTGCCAGCGAATCGACAGGGCTTCACGCCGGGGAGCTGTTTTTT | CASESTGLHAGELFF | - | TRBJ2-2 | TRBD1 | TRBV28
TGTGCCAGCTCAGCTGGGACGAACGATCAGCCCCAGCATTTT | CASSAGTNDQPQHF | - | TRBJ1-5 | - | TRBV18
TGTGCCAGTAGTAGTATAGATACGCAGTATTTT | CASSSIDTQYF | - | TRBJ2-3 | - | TRBV19
TGTGCCTGCGGGACCCGCAGGGACGAGCAGTACTTC | CACGTRRDEQYF | - | TRBJ2-7 | - | TRBV19
TGTGCCAGTAGTATATGGGGATCTGGGGCCAACGTCCTGACTTTC | CASSIWGSGANVLTF | - | TRBJ2-6 | - | TRBV19
TGTGCCAGCAGCCGGACAGGCTCCTCTGGGGCCAACGTCCTGACTTTC | CASSRTGSSGANVLTF | - | TRBJ2-6 | TRBD1 | TRBV14
TGTGCCTGGAGTGTAACGAGGGGAACTGAAGCTTTCTTT | CAWSVTRGTEAFF | - | TRBJ1-1 | - | TRBV30
TGTGCCAGTACCCCTACCGGGACTAGCGGGAGGGTGAACACCGGGGAGCTGTTTTTT | CASTPTGTSGRVNTGELFF | few | TRBJ2-2 | TRBD2 | TRBV19
TGTGCCAGCAATTTGGGCGGGAGCCTCGCAGATACGCAGTATTTT | CASNLGGSLADTQYF | few | TRBJ2-3 | TRBD2 | TRBV28
TGTGCCAGCAGTTACGGGACTAGCCGGTATACGCAGTATTTT | CASSYGTSRYTQYF | few | TRBJ2-3 | TRBD2 | TRBV6-8
TGTGCCAGTCAACCTGGGAGACTAGCCCATTACGAGCAGTACTTC | CASQPGRLAHYEQYF | few | TRBJ2-7 | - | TRBV8-2
TGTGCCTGGGGACTTTCGGGACTCTTCGACGAGCAGTACTTC | CAWGLSGLFDEQYF | few | TRBJ2-7 | - | TRBV30
TGTGCCAGTAGTATTATGCGGGGGGCCCAAGAGACCCAGTACTTC | CASSIMRGAQETQYF | - | TRBJ2-5 | TRBD2 | TRBV19
TGTGCCAGTAGTATCGGGATATCCTACGAGCAGTACTTC | CASSIGISYEQYF | - | TRBJ2-7 | - | TRBV19
TGTGCCAGCAGTTTAGTCGGACAGGGCGTCAATGAGCAGTTCTTC | CASSLVGQGVNEQFF | - | TRBJ2-1 | TRBD1 | TRBV25-1
TGCAGCGTTGTTGTAGGGGGGACTGTGGATACGCAGTATTTT | CSVVVGGTVDTQYF | - | TRBJ2-3 | - | TRBV29-1
TGTGCCAGCAGTTACTCCCCGACTAGCGGGGTGGCTGGGGCCAACGTCCTGATTTTC | CASSYSPTSGVAGANVLIF | - | TRBJ2-6 | TRBD2 | TRBV6-8
TGTGCCAGTAGTATGAGAAGGACAGGGAATGAAAAACTGTTTTTT | CASSMRRTGNEKLFF | once | TRBJ1-4 | TRBD1 | TRBV19
TGTGCCAGCAGCGAAACTGTGGGAAGCACAGATACGCAGTATTTT | CASSETVGSTDTQYF | medium-sized | TRBJ2-3 | - | TRBV6-8
TGCGCCAGCAGCCAAGAATTGACGGGGGCTCCCTACGAGCAGTACTTC | CASSQELTGAPYEQYF | - | TRBJ2-7 | - | TRBV4-1
TGTGCCAGCAGCTTAGGCCGGGACACATCCTCCCGCACAGATACGCAGTATTTT | CASSLGRDTSSRTDTQYF | medium-sized | TRBJ2-3 | - | TRBV11-3
TGTGCCAGCTCAACCAAACAGGGGGTAGTTAACACTGAAGCTTTCTTT | CASSTKQGVVNTEAFF | - | TRBJ1-1 | TRBD1 | TRBV18
TGTGCCATCGCTGGAGGGATAAGCACAGATACGCAGTATTTT | CAIAGGISTDTQYF | few | TRBJ2-3 | - | TRBV6-8
TGTGCCAGCAGTTACTCCCCCTTGGGCGGGCTGTACAATGAGCAGTTCTTC | CASSYSPLGGLYNEQFF | few | TRBJ2-1 | - | TRBV6-8
TGTGCCAGCAGCTTAGATATTCAACGGGGGGGCAATGAGCAGTTCTTC | CASSLDIQRGGNEQFF | - | TRBJ2-1 | TRBD2 | TRBV11-3
TGTGCCAGCAGTTCGCGGGGGATAACAGATACGCAGTATTTT | CASSSRGITDTQYF | medium-sized | TRBJ2-3 | TRBD2 | TRBV6-8
TGTGCCAGCAGTTACTCGACAGGGAGGGGTTCCTACGAGCAGTACTTC | CASSYSTGRGSYEQYF | - | TRBJ2-7 | - | TRBV6-8
TGCAGCGTCTCAACAAATCTCGGCACTGAAGCTTTCTTT | CSVSTNLGTEAFF | - | TRBJ1-1 | - | TRBV29-1
TGTGCCAGCAGAGAGGGGCTGGGGACAGGGGATTTTTACGAGCAGTACTTC | CASREGLGTGDFYEQYF | once | TRBJ2-7 | TRBD1 | TRBV28
TGTGCCAGCAAGAGGGAGGGGAGGGGCTACACCTTC | CASKREGRGYTF | - | TRBJ1-2 | - | TRBV28
TGTGCCAGCACCCACAAGGGAGTCAATGAAAAACTGTTTTTT | CASTHKGVNEKLFF | few | TRBJ1-4 | - | TRBV6-4
TGTGCCAGTGGTCCAGGGATCTACGAGCAGTACTTC | CASGPGIYEQYF | few | TRBJ2-7 | - | TRBV27
TGTGCCAGCTCACCAGGACAGGGGGCTTACACTGAAGCTTTCTTT | CASSPGQGAYTEAFF | - | TRBJ1-1 | TRBD1 | TRBV18
TGCAGCGTTGAAGACCAGGGGAACTATGGCTACACCTTC | CSVEDQGNYGYTF | - | TRBJ1-2 | - | TRBV29-1
TGTGCCAGCAGTTTCTCGACCGGACCGTATGGCTACACCTTC | CASSFSTGPYGYTF | - | TRBJ1-2 | - | TRBV28
TGTGCCAGCAGCTTGCGGCAGGGGGGCGGCGAGCAGTACTTC | CASSLRQGGGEQYF | medium-sized | TRBJ2-7 | - | TRBV11-3
TGTGCCAGCAGTTTTGCTAGCGGGTACGCCTACGAGCAGTACTTC | CASSFASGYAYEQYF | - | TRBJ2-7 | TRBD2 | TRBV28
TGTGCCAGTAGTGGAGGGGGCACGGCGATGCCCCAGCATTTT | CASSGGGTAMPQHF | - | TRBJ1-5 | TRBD1 | TRBV19
TGTGCCAGTATCGCCGGGGGAGTTAAGTACAATGAGCAGTTCTTC | CASIAGGVKYNEQFF | once | TRBJ2-1 | - | TRBV19
TGTGCCAGCAGCCCTCTCGGGGGCACCGGGGAGCTGTTTTTT | CASSPLGGTGELFF | few | TRBJ2-2 | - | TRBV11-3
TGCGCCAGCAGTAAAGGGACAGGGGGCATCACTGAAGCTTTCTTT | CASSKGTGGITEAFF | - | TRBJ1-1 | TRBD1 | TRBV10-2
TGTACCAGCAGGGAAGGCTACACCGGGGAGCTGTTTTTT | CTSREGYTGELFF | - | TRBJ2-2 | - | TRBV6-8
TGTGCCAGCCGTGGTCCTGGAAACACCATATATTTT | CASRGPGNTIYF | - | TRBJ1-3 | - | TRBV6-7
TGTGCCTGGAGTGTACCCGGGGGGACTAATCAGCCCCAGCATTTT | CAWSVPGGTNQPQHF | few | TRBJ1-5 | - | TRBV30
TGTGCCAGTAGTACGGAGGATACCTACGAGCAGTACTTC | CASSTEDTYEQYF | - | TRBJ2-7 | - | TRBV19
TGTGCCAGTAGTAAACAGGGTGTCTATGGCTACACCTTC | CASSKQGVYGYTF | - | TRBJ1-2 | - | TRBV19
TGTGCCAGCAGTTATAGGGTTCAAAACTATGGCTACACCTTC | CASSYRVQNYGYTF | - | TRBJ1-2 | - | TRBV2